These T cell receptor beta chains were read from a single sample in a study of T-cell memory formation after mild COVID-19. TCRdb re-analysed the 5' RACE reads in MiXCR, keeping a single row per CDR3 protein. The sample lists 200,000 to 250,000 distinct CDR3 sequences, around 9.5% seen once, with 3.5% to 4% in the top ten. Specimen: PBMCs or a T cell subset sorted from them (not recorded which). The receptors here all came from a man aged 18 to 29 who had mild COVID-19 (a few samples of this study predate the infection). Cell type and time point are not known. The CDR3 runs from the conserved cysteine through the conserved F or W. A D gene is named only where the DNA matches it firmly. Rows may omit the clone size; those that give it use once, few, many or a size class.

size	V	J	D	CDR3	DNA
many	TRBV7-6	TRBJ2-2	.	CASSPRPGQQPGELFF	TGTGCCAGCAGCCCTCGGCCGGGACAACAACCCGGGGAGCTGTTTTTT
.	TRBV12-3/TRBV12-4	TRBJ2-7	.	CASSYPPGYEQYF	TGTGCCAGCAGTTATCCCCCGGGCTACGAGCAGTACTTC
many	TRBV5-1	TRBJ2-3	TRBD1	CASSSSGTGENTQYF	TGCGCCAGCAGCTCGTCCGGGACAGGGGAGAATACGCAGTATTTT
.	TRBV5-1	TRBJ1-1	TRBD1	CASSLAGRGLTEAFF	TGCGCCAGCAGCTTGGCGGGCAGGGGGCTCACTGAAGCTTTCTTT
.	TRBV4-3	TRBJ1-2	.	CASSQDRGARSYGYTF	TGCGCCAGCAGCCAAGACCGTGGCGCACGGAGCTATGGCTACACCTTC
few	TRBV7-2	TRBJ2-5	TRBD2	CASSLTGGAETQYF	TGTGCCAGCAGCTTAACGGGGGGGGCGGAGACCCAGTACTTC
few	TRBV29-1	TRBJ1-1	.	CSVESAAGPTEAFF	TGCAGCGTTGAAAGTGCTGCAGGGCCCACTGAAGCTTTCTTT
few	TRBV24-1	TRBJ2-3	.	CATSGTASAGDTQYF	TGTGCCACCAGTGGGACCGCCTCGGCAGGGGATACGCAGTATTTT
few	TRBV5-1	TRBJ1-2	TRBD1	CASSLEAQGAGGYTF	TGCGCCAGCAGCCTGGAAGCTCAGGGGGCGGGTGGCTACACCTTC
few	TRBV30	TRBJ1-6	.	CARGEEGSPLHF	TGTGCCCGAGGGGAAGAAGGTTCACCCCTCCACTTT
few	TRBV28	TRBJ1-2	.	CASSSTGSNYGYTF	TGTGCCAGCAGCTCCACAGGGTCTAACTATGGCTACACCTTC
many	TRBV11-2	TRBJ2-5	TRBD2	CASSLGAAGGPQETQYF	TGTGCCAGCAGCTTAGGAGCTGCGGGGGGGCCTCAAGAGACCCAGTACTTC
.	TRBV5-4	TRBJ2-5	.	CASSLAGGVRYQETQYF	TGTGCCAGCAGCTTGGCCGGTGGTGTGAGATACCAAGAGACCCAGTACTTC
.	TRBV18	TRBJ1-5	.	CASSQQQNSNQPQHF	TGTGCCAGCTCACAGCAACAAAATAGCAATCAGCCCCAGCATTTT
.	TRBV5-1	TRBJ2-5	TRBD1	CASSLAAGGVPQETQYF	TGCGCCAGCAGCTTGGCAGCAGGGGGCGTTCCCCAAGAGACCCAGTACTTC
few	TRBV3-1	TRBJ2-5	TRBD2	CASIRGGAETQYF	TGTGCCAGCATCCGCGGGGGGGCCGAGACCCAGTACTTC
.	TRBV20-1	TRBJ1-2	.	CSARERGASGYTF	TGCAGTGCTAGAGAACGGGGGGCAAGCGGCTACACCTTC
.	TRBV2	TRBJ1-2	TRBD1	CASRKDRENGYTF	TGTGCCAGCAGGAAGGACAGGGAGAATGGCTACACCTTC
few	TRBV25-1	TRBJ1-4	.	CASSPGRGPTNEKLFF	TGTGCCAGCAGTCCCGGTCGGGGGCCAACTAATGAAAAACTGTTTTTT
few	TRBV9	TRBJ2-4	.	CASSAGVLAKNIQYF	TGTGCCAGCAGCGCAGGGGTTTTAGCCAAAAACATTCAGTACTTC
few	TRBV20-1	TRBJ2-3	.	CSARVASTDTQYF	TGCAGTGCTAGAGTAGCGTCCACAGATACGCAGTATTTT
few	TRBV12-3/TRBV12-4	TRBJ1-4	.	CASSLTGEKLFF	TGTGCCAGCAGTTTAACGGGGGAAAAACTGTTTTTT
few	TRBV28	TRBJ2-5	.	CASSFTRSQETQYF	TGTGCCAGCAGTTTCACCAGGTCCCAAGAGACCCAGTACTTC